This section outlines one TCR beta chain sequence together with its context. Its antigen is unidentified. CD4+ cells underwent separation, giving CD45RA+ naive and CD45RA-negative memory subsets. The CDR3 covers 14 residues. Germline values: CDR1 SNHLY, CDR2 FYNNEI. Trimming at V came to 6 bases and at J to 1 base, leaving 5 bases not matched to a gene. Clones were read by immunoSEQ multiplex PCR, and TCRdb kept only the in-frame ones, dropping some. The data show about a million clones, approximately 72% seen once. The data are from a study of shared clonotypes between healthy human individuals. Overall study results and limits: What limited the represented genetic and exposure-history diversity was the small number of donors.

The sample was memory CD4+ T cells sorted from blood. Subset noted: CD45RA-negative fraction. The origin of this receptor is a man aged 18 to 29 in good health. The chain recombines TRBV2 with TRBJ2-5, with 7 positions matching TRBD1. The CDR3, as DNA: TGTGCCAGCAGGGGGACAGCTCCCCAAGAGACCCAGTACTTC. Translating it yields CASRGTAPQETQYF.